One and the same sample provided the 21 T cell receptor beta chains below, sequenced in a study of long-term antiretroviral therapy in people with HIV. Runs used v3.0 of the immunoSEQ assay and were done at survey level. The method was immunoSEQ multiplex PCR; TCRdb's version includes in-frame clones alone and lacks a portion of them. Of some 19,000 clones in the sample, less than 85% are singletons; the top ten hold roughly 8%. The sequenced sample was unsorted PBMCs, obtained 0.9 years after starting antiretroviral therapy. The receptors were sampled from a man aged 18 to 30 with HIV.

The J gene is TRBJ2-1, the V gene TRBV11-3; D call uncertain. Germline V lookup: CDR1 SGHNT, CDR2 YENEEA. Deletions cut 4 bases from V and 3 bases from J, with 19 bases between. The CDR3 runs to 17 residues. CDR3 residues: CASSSPSKDPFYNEQFF. CDR3 coding DNA: TGTGCCAGCAGCTCCCCCTCCAAAGACCCATTCTACAATGAGCAGTTCTTC.

The CDR3 DNA follows: TGTGCCAGTAGTATAGATCAAGGGGAGGTCCCTGCCTACAATGAGCAGTTCTTC. Protein product: CASSIDQGEVPAYNEQFF. The chain links TRBV19 to TRBJ2-1; a weak D match, TRBD2 (6 bases). This CDR3 region has 18 residues. Between the trimmed V and J ends, which lost 0 bases and 2 bases, there was a span of 17 bases. From germline, CDR1 is LNHDA and CDR2 SQIVND (reference sequence).

The V call is TRBV29-1, the J call TRBJ2-3; possibly TRBD2 for D (5 bases). Germline CDR1 reads SQVTM; CDR2 reads ANQGSEA. The CDR3 length is 13 residues. Between the trimmed V and J ends, which lost 1 base and 5 bases, there was a span of 10 bases. The CDR3 sequence: CSVEGGLVDTQYF. As DNA, the CDR3 is TGCAGCGTTGAAGGAGGGCTAGTAGATACGCAGTATTTT.

V usage is TRBV11-2 and J usage is TRBJ2-7, with D possibly matching TRBD2 (5 bases). Trimming removed 1 base from V and 2 bases from J, with 12 bases in between. The CDR3 has 15 amino acids. Per the germline V gene, CDR1 is SGHAT and CDR2 is FQNNGV. The CDR3 sequence: CASSLGAGITYEQYV. In DNA, the CDR3 is TGTGCCAGCAGCTTAGGGGCCGGGATCACCTACGAGCAGTACGTC.

The chain links TRBV18 to TRBJ2-1, with unresolved D. The V gene lost 2 bases and the J gene lost 9 bases, with 8 bases spanning the gap. In germline, CDR1 is KGHSH, CDR2 LQKENI. This CDR3 is 12 amino acids long. CDR3 sequence reads: CASSPGFIEQFF. The DNA for the CDR3 is TGTGCCAGCTCACCAGGGTTTATTGAGCAGTTCTTC.

This clone was counted only a few times. The J gene is TRBJ2-7, the V gene TRBV2, with a possible D match to TRBD1 (5 bases). V was cut by 7 bases and J by 4 bases, with 14 bases left in between. The CDR3 spans 13 residues. CDR1 SNHLY and CDR2 FYNNEI come from the germline V gene. CDR3 region: CASKLEGVYEQYF. The CDR3 DNA is TGTGCCAGCAAACTCGAAGGGGTGTACGAGCAGTACTTC.

In regard to this clone: One junction end disagrees with the germline gene, perhaps due to a read error. The chain couples TRBV7-7 to TRBJ2-2, with D uncertain. This CDR3 comprises 14 residues. The germline V gene encodes CDR1 SSHAT and CDR2 FNYEAQ (reference sequence). This CDR3 reads CASSLAENTGELFF. The DNA for the CDR3 is TGTGCTAGCAGCTTAGCTGAGAACACCGGGGAGCTGTTTTTT.

CDR3 amino acids: CASSGTDRAKDQPQHF. DNA of the CDR3: TGTGCCAGCAGCGGCACGGACAGGGCCAAAGATCAGCCCCAGCATTTT. The V call is TRBV16, the J call TRBJ1-5, with 8 bases matching TRBD1. Germline CDR1 reads KGHSY; CDR2 reads FQNENV. CDR3 size: 16 residues. With V trimmed by 5 bases and J by 5 bases, 11 bases remained unmatched.

The chain recombines TRBV10-3 with TRBJ1-2; the D is unclear. Germline CDR1 ENHRY, CDR2 SYGVKD. V was cut by 0 bases and J by 0 bases, with 11 bases left in between. The CDR3 sequence is 16 residues long. The CDR3 nucleotides read TGTGCCATCAGTGAGTCGAATAGAGGAGCTAACTATGGCTACACCTTC. This gives the protein CAISESNRGANYGYTF.

This clone turned up a few times. V and J are TRBV11-2 and TRBJ1-2, with 9 bases fitting TRBD1. This CDR3 has 14 residues. The V gene's germline CDR1 is SGHAT and CDR2 FQNNGV. Trimming took 4 bases from V and 8 from J; bases not matched to a gene: 8. DNA for the CDR3: TGTGCCAGCAGCTCGGCTACAGGGGGCGTCGGCTACACCTTC. It encodes CASSSATGGVGYTF.

J is TRBJ2-5 and V is TRBV18, with D possibly being TRBD2 (6 bases). The closer fit of TRBJ2-7 to the DNA end suggests the J call may be wrong. The CDR3 is 14 amino acids. Per germline, CDR1 KGHSH and CDR2 LQKENI. The CDR3: CASSPAPSVNEQYF. The CDR3 DNA sequence: TGTGCCAGCTCACCAGCTCCTAGCGTCAACGAGCAGTACTTC.

The V call is TRBV21-1, the J call TRBJ1-5; the table assigns TRBD1, which was not confirmed against the DNA. TRBV21-1 is a recognized pseudogene. The CDR3 contains 21 residues. CDR3 region: CASSKVEGTGGKTLSNQPQHF. The CDR3 DNA sequence: TGTGCCAGCAGCAAAGTAGAGGGAACAGGGGGCAAAACCCTTAGCAATCAGCCCCAGCATTTT.

There are a few counts of this clone. This chain uses TRBV4-1 with TRBJ2-2, with D unresolved. Trimming pared 2 bases from V and 6 bases from J, leaving 16 bases between. Germline V gene sequence: CDR1 MGHRA, CDR2 YSYEKL. This CDR3 is 16 amino acids long. As DNA, the CDR3 is TGCGCCAGCAGCCAACAGGAAGGACGCGAGGCCGGGGAGCTGTTTTTT. Translated: CASSQQEGREAGELFF.

The chain has TRBV7-9 and TRBJ2-3; D may be TRBD1 (6 bases). V was pared by 4 bases and J by 6 bases, with 23 bases between. CDR3 length: 17 amino acids. Germline CDR1 SEHNR, CDR2 FQNEAQ (reference sequence). This CDR3 is CASSSPPTGAKSDTQYF. The CDR3 nucleotides read TGTGCCAGCAGCTCGCCGCCGACAGGCGCCAAGTCGGATACGCAGTATTTT. Full variable domain (outside the CDR3, taken from reference TRBV7-9 and TRBJ2-3): DTGVSQNPRHKITKRGQNVTFRCDPISEHNRLYWYRQTLGQGPEFLTYFQNEAQLEKSRLLSDRFSAERPKGSFSTLEIQRTEQGDSAMYLCASSSPPTGAKSDTQYFGPGTRLTVL.

The CDR3 loop reads CASSPRGLRKDTEAFF. The DNA of the CDR3 is TGTGCCAGCAGCCCACGGGGGCTAAGAAAGGACACTGAAGCTTTCTTT. This chain joins TRBV9 and TRBJ1-1; tentative D call: TRBD1 (6 bases). V was trimmed by 4 bases and J by 3 bases, leaving 19 bases between them. The CDR3 has 16 residues. CDR1 is SGDLS and CDR2 is YYNGEE in the germline V gene.

This chain joins TRBV6-6 and TRBJ1-2, with a tentative D call TRBD1 (6 bases). The V end was cut by 10 bases, the J end by 8 bases, with 17 bases between. This CDR3 spans 12 amino acids. CDR1 is MNHNY and CDR2 is SVGAGI in the germline V gene (reference sequence). CDR3 in amino acids: CATFPRGKGYTF. The CDR3 nucleotides are TGTGCCACCTTTCCCAGGGGTAAAGGCTACACCTTC.

This chain connects TRBV14 to TRBJ2-1; 8 bases are a match to TRBD1. Germline trimming cut 1 base from V and 8 bases from J; bases unmatched to any gene: 7. In germline, CDR1 is SGHDN, CDR2 FVKESK. The CDR3 is 15 amino acids. The CDR3 DNA is TGTGCCAGCAGCCAAGTCAGTTGGACAGGGCATGAGCAGTTCTTC. Its translation is CASSQVSWTGHEQFF.

The V and J genes are TRBV28 and TRBJ1-5, with TRBD1 as a possible D gene (6 bases). V lost 5 bases to trimming and J lost 9 bases, with 32 bases between them. Germline V gene sequence: CDR1 MDHEN, CDR2 SYDVKM. The CDR3 sequence is 19 residues long. The CDR3 DNA sequence: TGTGCCAGCAGTCCCCCCGAACCGCGGACAGTCCGCTCCCATCGGCCCCAGCATTTT. As protein: CASSPPEPRTVRSHRPQHF.

This chain links TRBV5-1 with TRBJ1-1, with TRBD1 matching 7 bases. The CDR3 is 14 amino acids. Germline V gene data show CDR1 as SGHRS and CDR2 as YFSETQ. The ends lost 0 bases at V and 5 bases at J; junction bases unmatched: 4. The CDR3 bases are TGCGCCAGCAGCTTGGGACAGGGAGGGACTGAAGCTTTCTTT. This codes for CASSLGQGGTEAFF.

This rearrangement joins TRBV10-3 to TRBJ2-2; possibly TRBD1 or TRBD2 for D (5 bases each). CDR3 length equals 13 residues. The ends were cut back, 6 bases at V and 5 bases at J, with 10 bases in the middle. Germline V gives CDR1 ENHRY, CDR2 SYGVKD. DNA of the CDR3: TGTGCCATCAGGGGGACCGGTACCGGGGAGCTGTTTTTT. This translates into CAIRGTGTGELFF.

The V gene is TRBV28, the J gene TRBJ1-3; unclear D gene. Germline CDR1 reads MDHEN; CDR2 reads SYDVKM. V lost 0 bases and J lost 4, with 10 bases in between. CDR3 size: 15 residues. Here the CDR3 DNA reads TGTGCCAGCAGTTTATGGGGAGTCGGAGGAAACACCATATATTTT. The encoded protein is CASSLWGVGGNTIYF.